These T cell receptor beta chains were read from a single sample in a study of memory CD4+ T cells and cytomegalovirus serostatus. Sequencing was performed with immunoSEQ multiplex PCR; in TCRdb, only in-frame clones are kept and a portion is missing. This table has some 50,000 clones, around 74% appearing once. What was sequenced was memory CD4+ T cells from blood. The receptors were sampled from an adult in good health and CMV-seronegative. Both conserved end residues are part of each CDR3. A D gene is named only where the DNA matches it firmly. Clone size is shown for a subset of rows, as once, few, many or a class of expanded clone.

D gene: NA; clone size: once; V gene: TRBV6-5; J gene: TRBJ2-2; CDR3 protein: CASRDLSTGELFF
D gene: NA; clone size: once; V gene: TRBV13; J gene: TRBJ2-3; CDR3 protein: CASRPSGGSTDTQYF
D gene: TRBD2; clone size: NA; V gene: TRBV15; J gene: TRBJ2-1; CDR3 protein: CATSRDLERGQFF
D gene: TRBD1; clone size: NA; V gene: TRBV6-1; J gene: TRBJ2-4; CDR3 protein: CASSESLDRAKNIQYF
D gene: NA; clone size: NA; V gene: TRBV7-2; J gene: TRBJ2-1; CDR3 protein: CASSLERNEQFF
D gene: NA; clone size: NA; V gene: TRBV20-1; J gene: TRBJ2-3; CDR3 protein: CSARGTDTQYF
D gene: TRBD1; clone size: NA; V gene: TRBV4-1; J gene: TRBJ1-6; CDR3 protein: CASSQDRQTGTNSPLHF
D gene: TRBD2; clone size: NA; V gene: TRBV5-6; J gene: TRBJ2-3; CDR3 protein: CASSLLAGGPDTQYF
D gene: NA; clone size: NA; V gene: TRBV18; J gene: TRBJ1-2; CDR3 protein: CASSPQGGRGYTF
D gene: NA; clone size: NA; V gene: TRBV7-6; J gene: TRBJ1-1; CDR3 protein: CASSLSRSNTEAFF
D gene: NA; clone size: NA; V gene: TRBV4-1; J gene: TRBJ1-6; CDR3 protein: CASSQDAFLTGYDSPLHF
D gene: TRBD1; clone size: few; V gene: TRBV2; J gene: TRBJ1-1; CDR3 protein: CASSGGQGTMNTEAFF
D gene: TRBD2; clone size: NA; V gene: TRBV2; J gene: TRBJ2-1; CDR3 protein: CASSSLAGENEQFF
D gene: NA; clone size: NA; V gene: TRBV29-1; J gene: TRBJ2-3; CDR3 protein: CSVTRRGSTDTQYF
D gene: NA; clone size: NA; V gene: TRBV10-2; J gene: TRBJ2-6; CDR3 protein: CASRATAGTGANVLTF
D gene: TRBD1; clone size: few; V gene: TRBV30; J gene: TRBJ1-3; CDR3 protein: CAWGTALSGNTIYF
D gene: NA; clone size: few; V gene: TRBV19; J gene: TRBJ2-2; CDR3 protein: CASNMGDTGELFF
D gene: NA; clone size: NA; V gene: TRBV6-1; J gene: TRBJ1-1; CDR3 protein: CASNSRQKNEAFF
D gene: TRBD1; clone size: NA; V gene: TRBV29-1; J gene: TRBJ1-1; CDR3 protein: CSAMDRAMNTEAFF
D gene: TRBD1; clone size: NA; V gene: TRBV7-2; J gene: TRBJ2-2; CDR3 protein: CASSSRTGGNTGELFF
D gene: TRBD1; clone size: once; V gene: TRBV9; J gene: TRBJ2-2; CDR3 protein: CASSTQGVNTGELFF
D gene: TRBD1; clone size: few; V gene: TRBV4-2; J gene: TRBJ1-5; CDR3 protein: CASSQDRGRGSNQPQHF
D gene: TRBD1; clone size: NA; V gene: TRBV13; J gene: TRBJ2-3; CDR3 protein: CASSFGDRGTDTQYF
D gene: TRBD1; clone size: few; V gene: TRBV7-9; J gene: TRBJ1-4; CDR3 protein: CASSPDPGQGWISEKLFF
D gene: NA; clone size: few; V gene: TRBV10-3; J gene: TRBJ1-2; CDR3 protein: CAISDAGNYGYTF
D gene: TRBD2; clone size: NA; V gene: TRBV5-8; J gene: TRBJ2-3; CDR3 protein: CASSPGTSGPTDTQYF
D gene: TRBD1; clone size: once; V gene: TRBV5-1; J gene: TRBJ2-7; CDR3 protein: CASSSGTGSYEQYF
D gene: NA; clone size: NA; V gene: TRBV6-1; J gene: TRBJ2-7; CDR3 protein: CASSPTVRVDYEQYF
D gene: NA; clone size: NA; V gene: TRBV5-4; J gene: TRBJ1-1; CDR3 protein: CASSFSGGWTEAFF
D gene: NA; clone size: NA; V gene: TRBV5-5; J gene: TRBJ1-3; CDR3 protein: CASYEDTNSGNTIYF
D gene: TRBD1; clone size: NA; V gene: TRBV7-3; J gene: TRBJ2-7; CDR3 protein: CASSPGQGPYEQYF
D gene: NA; clone size: NA; V gene: TRBV30; J gene: TRBJ2-5; CDR3 protein: CAWSGEETQYF
D gene: NA; clone size: NA; V gene: TRBV10-2; J gene: TRBJ2-7; CDR3 protein: CASSGLDYEQYF
D gene: NA; clone size: once; V gene: TRBV6-6; J gene: TRBJ1-1; CDR3 protein: CASSYRQGSNTEAFF
D gene: NA; clone size: NA; V gene: TRBV2; J gene: TRBJ2-2; CDR3 protein: CASSEVQGTTGELFF
D gene: NA; clone size: few; V gene: TRBV6-1; J gene: TRBJ2-7; CDR3 protein: CASSDGAGGVYEQYF
D gene: NA; clone size: NA; V gene: TRBV5-6; J gene: TRBJ1-6; CDR3 protein: CASSSTAPSSYNSPLHF
D gene: TRBD1; clone size: NA; V gene: TRBV29-1; J gene: TRBJ2-1; CDR3 protein: CSVAPGQGLPYNEQFF
D gene: TRBD1; clone size: NA; V gene: TRBV18; J gene: TRBJ2-7; CDR3 protein: CASSPTTGGDEQYF
D gene: NA; clone size: NA; V gene: TRBV9; J gene: TRBJ1-4; CDR3 protein: CASSPWDSTNEKLFF
D gene: NA; clone size: NA; V gene: TRBV5-4; J gene: TRBJ1-4; CDR3 protein: CASSPGKGREKLFF
D gene: TRBD1; clone size: NA; V gene: TRBV5-1; J gene: TRBJ2-7; CDR3 protein: CASSTPGQGTYEQYF
D gene: NA; clone size: NA; V gene: TRBV4-1; J gene: TRBJ2-1; CDR3 protein: CASSQSGTATYNEQFF
D gene: TRBD1; clone size: NA; V gene: TRBV11-2; J gene: TRBJ2-7; CDR3 protein: CASSLNPGTGSNEQYF
D gene: NA; clone size: NA; V gene: TRBV2; J gene: TRBJ1-2; CDR3 protein: CASSEYRDNYGYTF
D gene: NA; clone size: NA; V gene: TRBV9; J gene: TRBJ1-2; CDR3 protein: CASSVGQGVNYGYTF
D gene: NA; clone size: NA; V gene: TRBV5-6; J gene: TRBJ1-3; CDR3 protein: CASRIQGAGNTIYF
D gene: NA; clone size: NA; V gene: TRBV7-2; J gene: TRBJ1-2; CDR3 protein: CASSLYGDYGYTF
D gene: NA; clone size: NA; V gene: TRBV5-4; J gene: TRBJ2-2; CDR3 protein: CASSLGGGYTGELFF
D gene: NA; clone size: NA; V gene: TRBV6-1; J gene: TRBJ1-2; CDR3 protein: CASTQGKTYGYTF
D gene: NA; clone size: once; V gene: TRBV5-1; J gene: TRBJ2-2; CDR3 protein: CASSSSGRQANTGELFF
D gene: NA; clone size: NA; V gene: TRBV18; J gene: TRBJ2-3; CDR3 protein: CASSRGTTDTQYF
D gene: NA; clone size: NA; V gene: TRBV9; J gene: TRBJ2-5; CDR3 protein: CASSPTTGRETQYF
D gene: NA; clone size: NA; V gene: TRBV29-1; J gene: TRBJ1-2; CDR3 protein: CSAGGTAYGYTF
D gene: NA; clone size: NA; V gene: TRBV7-3; J gene: TRBJ2-1; CDR3 protein: CASSPKPGHNEQFF
D gene: NA; clone size: NA; V gene: TRBV2; J gene: TRBJ2-2; CDR3 protein: CASSTDTGELFF
D gene: NA; clone size: NA; V gene: TRBV6-1; J gene: TRBJ1-6; CDR3 protein: CASRPAYNSPLHF
D gene: NA; clone size: few; V gene: TRBV10-3; J gene: TRBJ1-3; CDR3 protein: CAISEPGTHLYF
D gene: TRBD1; clone size: NA; V gene: TRBV6-1; J gene: TRBJ1-2; CDR3 protein: CASSESGGRDRPFNYGYTF